This T cell receptor beta chain was retrieved from a study of Graves' ophthalmopathy and Graves' hyperthyroidism (dated by TCRdb to 2016 to 2018). For the study in its entirety: Peripheral blood was collected at initial diagnosis, before any treatment. An independent validation cohort comprised roughly 20 hyperthyroidism patients and 15 to 17 patients who later progressed from hyperthyroidism to ophthalmopathy. The approximately 95 discovery patients were divided at random into training and test sets in a 7:3 ratio. To explore V-J signatures that distinguish ophthalmopathy from hyperthyroidism, a discovery set of 100 patients was enrolled, made up of around 44 with ophthalmopathy and 57 with stable hyperthyroidism. In total, 120 to 150 blood samples were TCR-sequenced: some 43 ophthalmopathy, approximately 75 hyperthyroidism and roughly 17 hyperthyroidism-to-ophthalmopathy patients. In roughly 6 hyperthyroidism patients, the T-cell repertoires found in thyroid tissue were compared with those found in blood. Following sampling, methimazole starting at 30 mg daily was administered to hyperthyroidism patients, and high-dose intravenous methylprednisolone was administered to ophthalmopathy patients. The study used signatures of the TCR beta repertoire to tell Graves' ophthalmopathy apart from Graves' hyperthyroidism and to predict which patients would progress to ophthalmopathy. On the study overall, not on this receptor specifically: In validation, the model predicted ophthalmopathy progression with about 71% sensitivity and around 72% specificity; about a dozen predicted patients were CT-confirmed with GO in a median of approximately six months. Among expanded thyroid clonotypes with frequency above 0.001, most also showed up in blood, which suggests that blood repertoires may reflect the thyroid immune response. In cross-validation, the 13-signature model distinguished ophthalmopathy from stable hyperthyroidism with around 86% sensitivity and 81% to 82% specificity, while in the test set the corresponding values were around 79% and 71%. No statistical method was used to predetermine the sample size, and group allocation was not hidden from the investigators.

The table lists this clonotype with many counts. The antigen it recognizes is unknown. Nothing much larger sits one base from this clone, and base qualities are not available. The ophthalmopathy patients had moderately to severely active disease, with a Clinical Activity Score of 3 or higher, a NOSPECS grade of 4 or higher, and a disease duration of less than 3 months. Patients were excluded if they had other autoimmune diseases, uncontrolled infections, pregnancy or lactation. Diagnosis was based on clinical symptoms, serum thyroxine, TRAb, thyroid ultrasound and orbital computed tomography. PBMCs were isolated from more than 9 ml of fresh peripheral blood by Ficoll-Paque density gradient centrifugation. Total RNA was extracted using Trizol reagent, and RNA quality was checked on an Agilent 2100 Bioanalyzer. TCR beta CDR3 regions were amplified from RNA transcripts for repertoire sequencing. The first round was an RT-PCR using HTBI primers with the Qiagen OneStep RT-PCR kit, and this first round was followed by a second-round multiplex PCR, then size selection and purification. Libraries were sequenced paired-end with 100 bp reads on an Illumina HiSeq2000. In the source study's methods: SOAPnuke was used to process the reads, removing any read that contained adapters or uncalled bases, had a mean Phred below 15, or lacked an exact match to the constant primer or identifier. High-quality paired reads were merged with COPE v1.2.5. Unique nucleotide sequences were defined as clonotypes and aligned to IMGT TRB V, D and J references using MiTCR v1.1. Analysis was restricted to V-J combinations with a frequency above 0.0001, which covered just over 98% of repertoires. For each V-J combination, a TCR clonal expansion and chaos score was defined as F50 clonal expansion divided by the chaos observed in the TCRdist matrix. Welch's t-statistics and random forest were used to reduce features to more than ten V-J combinations, which were fed into a naive Bayes classifier. Thyroid-blood repertoire similarity was quantified with the Morisita-Horn index. Using fastp at Q25 and MiXCR, TCRdb reprocessed the public reads and kept productive beta chains. Each entry merges the rows of one CDR3 protein and shows their most common DNA and genes. The V and J calls come from TCRdb's annotation, not from the publication. The sample table lists about 480,000 distinct CDR3 sequences, under 15% of them with a count of one. The ten largest make up 9.8% of the sample.

Sequenced sample: blood. The receptor was isolated from a woman between 25 and 40 years old with Graves' ophthalmopathy. Donor details come from another sample of the same person, matched by shared clones.

The CDR3 region has the sequence CASSYSSGRTNTEAFF. The DNA sequence reads TGTGCCAGCAGTTACTCGTCAGGGCGGACGAACACTGAAGCTTTCTTT. This receptor chain uses TRBV6-2 or TRBV6-3 and TRBJ1-1, with a tentative D gene TRBD1 over 5 matching bases. The V end loses 0 bases and the J end loses 1 base, and a stretch of 12 bases separates them. In the germline V gene, CDR1 corresponds to MNHEY and CDR2 to SVGEGT. The CDR3 goes from the cysteine to the phenylalanine over 16 residues. The entry retains the CDR3 DNA only, 48 bases that are in frame from base 1.